Here is one T cell receptor (beta chain) with its context. Its matching antigen is unknown. V lost 7 bases, J lost 4 bases, and 5 bases lay in between. This CDR3 contains 11 residues. Germline V gives CDR1 MNHEY, CDR2 SMNVEV (reference sequence). These data originate in a study of cytotoxic CD8 clonotypes in ibrutinib-treated CLL. Study details: Responses: some 25 partial, 2 complete; after median roughly 68 months, approximately 14 stayed remitted, some twelve progressed.

Profiled with immunoSEQ multiplex PCR; TCRdb holds only in-frame clones, not every one. The profile shows fewer than 80,000 clones, around 60% of them singletons. General study points: Baseline clonality exceeded age-matched healthy donors and tracked circulating CD8+ T-cell counts.

This clonotype was sampled from a human donor with chronic lymphocytic leukemia. The gene calls are TRBV27 and TRBJ2-1; D ambiguous. The sample consisted of PBMCs, taken after 12 months of ibrutinib treatment. In DNA, the CDR3 is TGTGCCAGCACTTCTTACAATGAGCAGTTCTTC. Translating gives CASTSYNEQFF.